These T cell receptor beta chains were read from a single sample in a study of response to subunit inactivated influenza vaccine. In TCRdb, the RT-PCR reads were re-called with MiXCR into one record per CDR3 protein. The sample yields about 500,000 distinct CDR3 sequences, approximately 15% seen once. Specimen: CD4+ T cells sorted from PBMCs, collected around 25 months after vaccination. The source is a man aged 45-69 years who received an inactivated influenza vaccine. Each CDR3 is given with its conserved first and last residue. Fields, in order: clone size, CDR3 length, J gene, V gene, D gene, CDR3 protein, CDR3 DNA. A D gene is named only where the DNA matches it firmly. The size field is filled for only some rows; it gives once, few, many or a size class.

>.|13|TRBJ2-1|TRBV5-4|.
CASSPRFLGELFF
TGTGCCAGCAGCCCCCGTTTTCTCGGGGAGTTGTTCTTC
>few|13|TRBJ2-2|TRBV11-2|.
CASSPQGIGELFF
TGTGCCAGCAGCCCCCAGGGCATCGGGGAGCTGTTTTTT
>few|15|TRBJ1-6|TRBV20-1|TRBD1
CSAKTGGEAASPLHF
TGCAGTGCTAAAACAGGGGGGGAGGCGGCTTCACCCCTCCACTTT
>many|14|TRBJ2-7|TRBV20-1|.
CSARGHLGSYEQYF
TGCAGTGCTAGAGGACACCTCGGGTCCTACGAGCAGTACTTC
>.|17|TRBJ2-1|TRBV5-6|.
CASSLLGEGGSYNEQFF
TGTGCCAGCAGCTTGCTCGGAGAGGGGGGCTCCTACAATGAGCAGTTCTTC
>few|15|TRBJ2-5|TRBV27|TRBD2
CATSTSGRGSETQYF
TGTGCCACCTCGACTAGCGGGAGAGGTTCGGAGACCCAGTACTTC
>.|13|TRBJ2-1|TRBV30|.
CAWSAFAGNEQFF
TGTGCCTGGAGTGCTTTTGCGGGGAATGAGCAGTTCTTC
>many|15|TRBJ1-5|TRBV12-3/TRBV12-4|.
CASSSAGVSNQPQHF
TGTGCCAGCAGTTCCGCGGGCGTGAGCAATCAGCCCCAGCATTTT
>.|14|TRBJ2-1|TRBV20-1|TRBD1
CSARRTGVYNEQFF
TGCAGTGCTAGGAGGACAGGGGTCTACAATGAGCAGTTCTTC
>few|12|TRBJ1-1|TRBV5-5|.
CASSLSQHEAFF
TGTGCCAGCAGCTTGAGTCAACATGAAGCTTTCTTT
>few|13|TRBJ1-4|TRBV20-1|TRBD1
CSAPQTGREKLFF
TGCAGTGCTCCACAGACAGGGAGAGAAAAACTGTTTTTT
>few|17|TRBJ2-5|TRBV20-1|TRBD2
CSASGPPSGRARETQYF
TGCAGTGCTAGCGGCCCCCCAAGCGGGAGGGCGAGAGAGACCCAGTACTTC
>few|13|TRBJ2-3|TRBV28|.
CASSTMDSHTQYF
TGTGCCAGCAGTACCATGGACTCGCATACGCAGTATTTT
>.|14|TRBJ1-2|TRBV20-1|.
CSARSPPGDYGYTF
TGCAGTGCTAGATCCCCCCCAGGGGACTATGGCTACACCTTC
>.|14|TRBJ1-1|TRBV10-3|.
CAISEHKKNTEAFF
TGTGCCATCAGTGAACACAAAAAGAACACTGAAGCTTTCTTT
>.|16|TRBJ2-5|TRBV14|.
CASSRGGKPHQETQYF
TGTGCCAGCAGCCGCGGGGGCAAACCTCACCAAGAGACCCAGTACTTC
>few|18|TRBJ2-7|TRBV9|TRBD1
CASSVGAQQGAKGYEQYF
TGTGCCAGCAGCGTAGGCGCCCAACAGGGGGCAAAAGGCTACGAGCAGTACTTC
>.|14|TRBJ2-5|TRBV20-1|.
CSARPGTRGETQYF
TGCAGTGCTAGACCCGGGACGAGAGGAGAGACCCAGTACTTC
>.|16|TRBJ2-5|TRBV5-1|.
CASSLGEGLNQETQYF
TGCGCCAGCAGCTTGGGTGAGGGGCTTAACCAAGAGACCCAGTACTTC
>.|12|TRBJ2-7|TRBV6-2/TRBV6-3|.
CASKDPRDEQYF
TGTGCCAGCAAGGACCCCAGGGACGAGCAGTACTTC
>few|15|TRBJ2-4|TRBV6-1|TRBD1
CASSLRQGPKNIQYF
TGTGCCAGCAGCCTCCGACAGGGACCGAAAAACATTCAGTACTTC
>many|14|TRBJ1-2|TRBV4-1|.
CASSQDVRTGGYTF
TGCGCCAGCAGCCAAGATGTGAGAACGGGGGGCTACACCTTC
>few|15|TRBJ2-2|TRBV7-2|.
CASRTRLGNTGELFF
TGTGCCAGCAGAACTAGACTAGGGAACACCGGGGAGCTGTTTTTT
>.|15|TRBJ1-6|TRBV19|TRBD1
CASSTSTGANSPLHF
TGTGCCAGTAGTACCTCGACAGGGGCCAATTCACCCCTCCACTTT
>many|11|TRBJ2-1|TRBV12-3/TRBV12-4|.
CASSELDEQFF
TGTGCCAGCAGTGAGCTGGATGAGCAGTTCTTC
>many|12|TRBJ2-1|TRBV14|.
CASSRDFNEQFF
TGTGCCAGCAGTCGGGACTTCAATGAGCAGTTCTTC
>few|15|TRBJ2-1|TRBV6-2/TRBV6-3|TRBD1
CASSAGGLSYNEQFF
TGTGCCAGCAGTGCAGGGGGCCTCTCCTACAATGAGCAGTTCTTC
>.|15|TRBJ2-7|TRBV15|.
CATSREGDLAYEQYF
TGTGCCACCAGCAGAGAAGGGGACTTGGCCTACGAGCAGTACTTC
>few|12|TRBJ2-7|TRBV29-1|.
CSAYRPGGKQYF
TGCAGCGCTTATAGGCCGGGTGGTAAGCAGTACTTC
>.|15|TRBJ2-1|TRBV24-1|.
CATSDAGSLGNEQFF
TGTGCCACCAGTGACGCGGGGTCGTTAGGCAATGAGCAGTTCTTC
>few|13|TRBJ2-2|TRBV6-2/TRBV6-3|.
CASTPSPTGELFF
TGTGCCAGCACTCCCTCGCCAACCGGGGAGCTGTTTTTT
>.|15|TRBJ1-5|TRBV28|.
CASSLLATGNQPQHF
TGTGCCAGCAGTTTATTAGCGACAGGTAATCAGCCCCAGCATTTT
>many|15|TRBJ1-4|TRBV7-2|.
CASSPDLGANEKLFF
TGTGCCAGCAGCCCCGACCTTGGGGCTAATGAAAAACTGTTTTTT
>many|12|TRBJ2-1|TRBV4-3|.
CASSQPGNEQFF
TGCGCCAGCAGCCAACCTGGCAATGAGCAGTTCTTC
>few|12|TRBJ2-1|TRBV29-1|.
CRIGTYYNEQFF
TGCAGAATAGGGACGTACTACAATGAGCAGTTCTTC
>few|16|TRBJ2-2|TRBV9|TRBD2
CASSVESGTNTGELFF
TGTGCCAGCAGCGTAGAAAGCGGGACGAACACCGGGGAGCTGTTTTTT
>few|15|TRBJ2-7|TRBV6-2/TRBV6-3|TRBD2
CASKSRLAGNYEQYF
TGTGCCAGCAAATCAAGGCTAGCGGGCAACTACGAGCAGTACTTC
>.|15|TRBJ2-1|TRBV12-3/TRBV12-4|TRBD1
CASSFGTGVNNEQFF
TGTGCCAGCAGTTTCGGGACAGGGGTAAACAATGAGCAGTTCTTC
>.|17|TRBJ1-1|TRBV29-1|.
CSVEGAGPLEKNTEAFF
TGCAGCGTTGAGGGGGCAGGGCCGCTGGAGAAGAACACTGAAGCTTTCTTT
>few|15|TRBJ2-5|TRBV28|.
CASSSQAAGVETQYF
TGTGCCAGCAGCAGTCAGGCGGCTGGAGTGGAGACCCAGTACTTC
>few|14|TRBJ2-3|TRBV20-1|.
CSATDLTVPDTQYF
TGCAGTGCTACCGATTTGACAGTTCCAGATACGCAGTATTTT
>.|14|TRBJ1-2|TRBV15|.
CATSRDRQVEGYTF
TGTGCCACCAGCAGGGATAGACAGGTCGAGGGCTACACCTTC
>.|13|TRBJ1-5|TRBV19|.
CASTTGKLQPQHF
TGTGCCAGCACAACGGGAAAACTCCAGCCCCAGCATTTT
>.|17|TRBJ2-2|TRBV7-2|TRBD2
CASSSLPAGGPTGELFF
TGTGCCAGCAGCTCACTCCCGGCGGGGGGGCCCACCGGGGAGCTGTTTTTT
>few|16|TRBJ2-5|TRBV4-2|.
CASSQLVYGGDETQYF
TGTGCCAGCAGCCAACTGGTATACGGTGGAGACGAGACCCAGTACTTC
>.|14|TRBJ1-1|TRBV7-2|.
CASSYGWANTEAFF
TGTGCCAGCAGCTACGGGTGGGCGAACACTGAAGCTTTCTTT
>few|19|TRBJ2-2|TRBV11-2|.
CASSLLVLKGTSNTGELFF
TGTGCCAGCAGCTTATTAGTATTAAAAGGGACATCGAACACCGGGGAGCTGTTTTTT
>.|14|TRBJ1-1|TRBV7-2|.
CASSPFLGSTEAFF
TGTGCCAGCAGCCCCTTCTTGGGTAGCACTGAAGCTTTCTTT
>many|15|TRBJ1-2|TRBV4-2|TRBD1
CASSSPGQGDYGYTF
TGTGCCAGCAGCTCGCCGGGACAGGGGGACTATGGCTACACCTTC
>.|18|TRBJ2-3|TRBV11-2|TRBD2
CASSLGTSGRGREGTQYF
TGTGCCAGCAGCCTTGGGACTAGCGGGAGAGGAAGGGAGGGTACGCAGTATTTT
>many|10|TRBJ2-5|TRBV29-1|.
CSVDAETQYF
TGCAGCGTTGACGCAGAGACCCAGTACTTC
>.|13|TRBJ2-1|TRBV4-2|.
CASSLQGSNEQFF
TGTGCCAGCAGCCTCCAAGGTTCGAATGAGCAGTTCTTC
>few|18|TRBJ2-3|TRBV13|TRBD2
CASSLLVLTSGDTDTQYF
TGTGCCAGCAGCTTATTAGTATTGACTAGCGGGGACACAGATACGCAGTATTTT
>.|16|TRBJ2-3|TRBV9|TRBD2
CASSPLAGVGADTQYF
TGTGCCAGCAGCCCCCTAGCGGGGGTCGGGGCAGATACGCAGTATTTT